The T cell receptor beta chain under discussion was sequenced for a study of OX40 agonist ivuxolimab in advanced cancers. Generated by immunoSEQ multiplex PCR, the TCRdb table keeps only in-frame clones and is missing some. The table records about 22,000 clones, 75% to 90% of them present only once. Trimming at V came to 5 bases and at J to 5 bases, leaving 6 bases not matched to a gene. Germline values: CDR1 SGHVS, CDR2 FQNEAQ. The CDR3 has 16 residues. Sequenced material: CD4+ or CD8+ T cells sorted from blood, taken in a trial of the OX40 agonist ivuxolimab. The rearrangement uses TRBV7-8 and TRBJ2-2; 12 bases fit TRBD2. This receptor was identified in an adult with an advanced solid tumor such as melanoma, head and neck, liver or kidney cancer. CDR3 region: CASSEGLAGWTGELFF. The CDR3 DNA sequence: TGTGCCAGCAGCGAAGGACTAGCGGGATGGACCGGGGAGCTGTTTTTT. The complete variable domain, with remaining parts taken from reference TRBV7-8 and TRBJ2-2, reads GAGVSQSPRYKVAKRGQDVALRCDPISGHVSLFWYQQALGQGPEFLTYFQNEAQLDKSGLPSDRFFAERPEGSVSTLKIQRTQQEDSAVYLCASSEGLAGWTGELFFGEGSRLTVL.